This is a list of T cell receptor beta chains from one sample in a study of blood T cell repertoires in COVID-19. The table came from immunoSEQ multiplex PCR; TCRdb's copy has only in-frame clones and leaves some out. The repertoire has 200,000 to 250,000 clones, about 91% of them found once; the top ten carry roughly 14%. Material for sequencing was PBMCs or T cells enriched from blood (not recorded which). Receptor source: a woman aged 45 to 65 with acute COVID-19. The CDR3 runs from the conserved cysteine through the conserved F or W. The D gene is left open where the match is weak. Part of the rows lack a size; the others show once, few, many or a class for expanded clones.

j_gene	v_gene	d_gene	abundance	CDR3nt	CDR3aa
TRBJ2-7	TRBV10-3	-	-	TGTGCCATCAGGACACATGGATCCTACGAGCAGTACTTC	CAIRTHGSYEQYF
TRBJ1-2	TRBV27	TRBD1	-	TGTGCCAGCATGAGGTACAGGGGAGGCGGCTACACCTTC	CASMRYRGGGYTF
TRBJ1-2	TRBV5-4	-	-	TGTGCCAGCAGCTTATTTTTTTTGGGGGGTGGCTACACCTTC	CASSLFFLGGGYTF
TRBJ2-1	TRBV16	TRBD1	once	TGTGCCAGCAGCCAATCGGGACAGGGGGCTTCCTACAATGAGCAGTTCTTC	CASSQSGQGASYNEQFF
TRBJ1-1	TRBV15	-	-	TGTGCCACCAGCAGTCGGGGGAACACTGAAGCTTTCTTT	CATSSRGNTEAFF
TRBJ1-5	TRBV20-1	-	-	TGCAGTGCTAGTGCAGGACATTGGAGGGAAACCAATCAGCCCCAGCATTTT	CSASAGHWRETNQPQHF
TRBJ2-1	TRBV2	TRBD2	-	TGTGCCAGCAGGGGACTAGCGGGAGTTATTGGCAATGAGCAGTTCTTC	CASRGLAGVIGNEQFF
TRBJ1-5	TRBV18	-	-	TGTGCCAGCTCACCAGGGGGGGGAGATCGTCAGCCCCAGCATTTT	CASSPGGGDRQPQHF
TRBJ1-1	TRBV6-1	-	-	TGTGCCAGCAGTGATATACCAGGGAACACTGAAGCTTTCTTT	CASSDIPGNTEAFF
TRBJ1-5	TRBV30	-	-	TGTGCCTGGAGTGTAGACAGCCATAGCAATCAGCCCCAGCATTTT	CAWSVDSHSNQPQHF
TRBJ2-3	TRBV29-1	-	once	TGCAGCGTAGCGGGACAGGGCACAGATACGCAGTATTTT	CSVAGQGTDTQYF
TRBJ1-2	TRBV7-9	-	few	TGTGCCAGCAGCTTAGGTCGGACAGAGCCTAACTATGGCTACACCTTC	CASSLGRTEPNYGYTF
TRBJ1-4	TRBV5-1	-	-	TGCGCCAGCAGCTTCAGGGGTTGGGATGAAAAACTGTTTTTT	CASSFRGWDEKLFF
TRBJ1-3	TRBV7-9	-	-	TGTGCCAGCAGCTTCAGGGCCCGCTTCTCTGGAAACACCATATATTTT	CASSFRARFSGNTIYF
TRBJ2-2	TRBV9	TRBD2	-	TGTGCCAGCAGCGTGTCGGTAGCGGGTCTGACCGGGGAGCTGTTTTTT	CASSVSVAGLTGELFF
TRBJ2-5	TRBV28	TRBD1	-	TGTGCCAGCAGTGGACCGACAGGGCTGGTCGGAGAGACCCAGTACTTC	CASSGPTGLVGETQYF
TRBJ2-1	TRBV5-1	-	-	TGCGCCAGCAGCTTCCACTCTTACAATGAGCAGTTCTTC	CASSFHSYNEQFF
TRBJ2-1	TRBV5-4	TRBD2	-	TGTGCCAGCAGCTTGAGGCCCGGGACTAGCGGGAGTGGGTATGAGCAGTTCTTC	CASSLRPGTSGSGYEQFF
TRBJ2-1	TRBV7-3	-	-	TGTGCCAGCAGCTCGGGACAGCGGGGGAACAATGAGCAGTTCTTC	CASSSGQRGNNEQFF
TRBJ2-7	TRBV19	TRBD2	-	TGTGCCAGTCGAAGTAGCGGGAGCTACGAGCAGTACTTC	CASRSSGSYEQYF
TRBJ2-7	TRBV18	TRBD1	-	TGTGCCAGCTCACGACCGGGACAGGGATCCTACGAGCAGTACTTC	CASSRPGQGSYEQYF
TRBJ2-3	TRBV28	TRBD1	-	TGTGCCAGCAGTCGTCCCGGGACAGACACAGATACGCAGTATTTT	CASSRPGTDTDTQYF
TRBJ1-6	TRBV7-8	TRBD1	-	TGTGCCAGCAGCCCTCCGGACAGGGGCCTCGTTCCCTATAATTCACCCCTCCACTTT	CASSPPDRGLVPYNSPLHF
TRBJ1-5	TRBV28	TRBD1	-	TGTGCCAGCAGCGGACAGGCCAGCAATCAGCCCCAGCATTTT	CASSGQASNQPQHF
TRBJ1-4	TRBV3-1/TRBV3-2	-	-	TGTGCCAGCAGCCCCGCCACCGTTCTGAGTCTTCGCAATGAAAAACTGTTTTTT	CASSPATVLSLRNEKLFF
TRBJ1-2	TRBV5-1	TRBD1	once	TGCGCCAGCAGCTTTGCGGGACAGGGGAGGGATGGCTACACCTTC	CASSFAGQGRDGYTF
TRBJ2-7	TRBV3-1/TRBV3-2	TRBD1	-	TGTGCCAGCAGCTCCCGATTGGGACAGGGTAGGGGAAGCTCCTACGAGCAGTACTTC	CASSSRLGQGRGSSYEQYF
TRBJ2-1	TRBV11-2	-	-	TGTGCCAGCAGGGGAAGGGGAAGCTCCTACAATGAGCAGTTCTTC	CASRGRGSSYNEQFF
TRBJ2-6	TRBV28	-	-	TGTGCCAGCAGTCAATCAGGGAGGTCTGGGGCCAACGTCCTGACTTTC	CASSQSGRSGANVLTF
TRBJ2-1	TRBV14	TRBD2	few	TGTGCCAGCAGCCAAATCGAGTGGGAGGGGTCCTACAATGAGCAGTTCTTC	CASSQIEWEGSYNEQFF
TRBJ1-4	TRBV12-3/TRBV12-4	TRBD1	once	TGTGCCAGCAGGGTCCAGGGGGTTGAAAAACTGTTTTTT	CASRVQGVEKLFF
TRBJ2-7	TRBV19	-	-	TGTGCCAGTAGTATAGATCTCGGGGGAACCCCCTACGAGCAGTACTTC	CASSIDLGGTPYEQYF
TRBJ1-6	TRBV9	-	-	TGTGCCAGCAGCACCGGGGGGCTGCATAATTCACCCCTCCACTTT	CASSTGGLHNSPLHF
TRBJ1-1	TRBV4-2	TRBD1	-	TGTGCCAGCAGCCATGCTCAGGGGGTAAGTGAAGCTTTCTTT	CASSHAQGVSEAFF
TRBJ2-2	TRBV5-1	-	once	TGCGCCAGCAGCTTTAAGGGGCTGGGCACCGGGGAGCTGTTTTTT	CASSFKGLGTGELFF
TRBJ2-5	TRBV27	-	-	TGTGCCAGCAGTAAAGGGCTAGCCCCCATGAGAGAGACCCAGTACTTC	CASSKGLAPMRETQYF
TRBJ1-1	TRBV10-3	-	-	TGTGCCATCAGGTTCACAGGGCTTGCTGAAGCTTTCTTT	CAIRFTGLAEAFF
TRBJ2-5	TRBV7-3	TRBD2	-	TGTGCCAGCAGCTTACTAGCGGGAGAAGAGACCCAGTACTTC	CASSLLAGEETQYF
TRBJ2-1	TRBV24-1	TRBD2	-	TGTGCCACCAGTGATCCCCGGACTAGCGGGACCTACAATGAGCAGTTCTTC	CATSDPRTSGTYNEQFF
TRBJ2-7	TRBV4-2	TRBD2	-	TGTGCCAGCAGCCAAGGGGAGGGCACGGACGAGCAGTACTTC	CASSQGEGTDEQYF
TRBJ2-7	TRBV19	TRBD1	once	TGTGCCAGTAGTCCCGGGACAGGGGCCGGATACGAGCAGTACTTC	CASSPGTGAGYEQYF
TRBJ2-5	TRBV7-3	-	-	TGTGCCAGCAGCCCAATCGGCGGGCCGGGGTTCTCAGAGACCCAGTACTTC	CASSPIGGPGFSETQYF
TRBJ1-4	TRBV24-1	TRBD1	-	TGTGCCACCAGTGACACCGGGACAGGGGACACAACTAATGAAAAACTGTTTTTT	CATSDTGTGDTTNEKLFF
TRBJ1-5	TRBV18	TRBD1	-	TGTGCCAGCGGATTCCGGACAGGGAGCGATCAGCCCCAGCATTTT	CASGFRTGSDQPQHF
TRBJ2-2	TRBV10-3	TRBD1	-	TGTGCCATCAGTGAGAGGGGGCAGGGCACCGGGGAGCTGTTTTTT	CAISERGQGTGELFF
TRBJ1-2	TRBV7-8	TRBD1	-	TGTGCCAGCAGCCCGGGACAGCACTATGGCTACACCTTC	CASSPGQHYGYTF
TRBJ2-3	TRBV12-3/TRBV12-4	-	once	TGTGCCAGCAGTATTCAGGTGGTTACGCAGTATTTT	CASSIQVVTQYF
TRBJ2-3	TRBV28	-	-	TGTGCCAGCAGGACCGCCGGGACTCGCATCACAGATACGCAGTATTTT	CASRTAGTRITDTQYF